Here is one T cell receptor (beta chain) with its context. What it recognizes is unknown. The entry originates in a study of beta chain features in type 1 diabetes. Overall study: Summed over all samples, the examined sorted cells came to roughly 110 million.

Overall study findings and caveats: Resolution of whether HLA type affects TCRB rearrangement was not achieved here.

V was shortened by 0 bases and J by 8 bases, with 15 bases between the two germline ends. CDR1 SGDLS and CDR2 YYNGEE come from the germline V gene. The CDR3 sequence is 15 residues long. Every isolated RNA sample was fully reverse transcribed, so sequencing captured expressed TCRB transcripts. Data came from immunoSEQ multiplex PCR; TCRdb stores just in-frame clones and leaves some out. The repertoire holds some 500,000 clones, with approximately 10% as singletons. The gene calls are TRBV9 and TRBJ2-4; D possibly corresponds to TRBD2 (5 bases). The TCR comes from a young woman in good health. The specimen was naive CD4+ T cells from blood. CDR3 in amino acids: CASSVGKVLGDIQYF. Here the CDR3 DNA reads TGTGCCAGCAGCGTAGGGAAGGTTCTCGGGGACATTCAGTACTTC. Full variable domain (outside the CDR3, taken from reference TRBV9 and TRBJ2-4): DSGVTQTPKHLITATGQRVTLRCSPRSGDLSVYWYQQSLDQGLQFLIQYYNGEERAKGNILERFSAQQFPDLHSELNLSSLELGDSALYFCASSVGKVLGDIQYFGAGTRLSVL.